The rows below give T cell receptor beta chains drawn from one sample of a study of CD8 T cells in Susac syndrome. TCRdb ran MiXCR on the immunoSEQ multiplex PCR reads and lists one entry per CDR3 protein. The sample yields hundreds of thousands of distinct CDR3 sequences, almost 85% seen once. The sequenced material came from CD8+ T cells from PBMCs. These receptors originate from a human donor with multiple sclerosis. The CDR3 runs from the conserved cysteine through the conserved F or W. D genes are given only for firm matches. A row's size may be missing; if present it is once, few, many or a size class.

clone size,J gene,D gene,V gene,CDR3 protein,CDR3 DNA
NA,TRBJ2-1,TRBD2,TRBV19,CASSPGTSGPRWYNEQFF,TGTGCCAGTAGTCCCGGGACTAGCGGGCCCCGGTGGTACAATGAGCAGTTCTTC
NA,TRBJ2-7,NA,TRBV7-9,CASSPNTGSYEQYF,TGTGCCAGCAGCCCTAACACAGGGTCCTACGAGCAGTACTTC
few,TRBJ2-1,NA,TRBV30,CAWSVTEQFF,TGTGCCTGGAGTGTGACTGAGCAGTTCTTC
once,TRBJ1-1,TRBD1,TRBV9,CASTLGDREEFDTEAFF,TGTGCCAGCACCCTTGGGGACAGGGAGGAGTTCGACACTGAAGCTTTCTTT
few,TRBJ2-7,NA,TRBV28,CASSIDRTQLYEQYF,TGTGCCAGCAGTATTGACCGGACACAACTCTACGAGCAGTACTTC
NA,TRBJ2-7,TRBD2,TRBV5-1,CASSSDPSGRYEQYF,TGCGCCAGCAGCTCGGACCCTAGCGGGAGATACGAGCAGTACTTC
NA,TRBJ2-7,NA,TRBV19,CASSNPTRQGNEQYF,TGTGCCAGTAGTAACCCGACGCGGCAGGGTAACGAGCAGTACTTC
few,TRBJ2-7,NA,TRBV7-2,CASSLVPSPYEQYF,TGTGCCAGCAGCTTAGTTCCTAGCCCCTACGAGCAGTACTTC
NA,TRBJ2-7,NA,TRBV27,CASSLGGNYEQYF,TGTGCCAGCAGTTTAGGCGGGAACTACGAGCAGTACTTC
NA,TRBJ1-1,NA,TRBV19,CASSIVRNTEAFF,TGTGCCAGTAGTATAGTGAGGAACACTGAAGCTTTCTTT
NA,TRBJ1-1,NA,TRBV4-3,CASSQERALNTEAFF,TGCGCCAGCAGCCAAGAGAGGGCATTGAACACTGAAGCTTTCTTT
NA,TRBJ1-5,NA,TRBV15,CATSRVTGGLDQPQHF,TGTGCCACCAGCAGAGTTACTGGGGGGCTCGATCAGCCCCAGCATTTT
NA,TRBJ1-2,TRBD1,TRBV7-9,CASSQPDRANYGYTF,TGTGCCAGCAGCCAACCGGACAGGGCTAACTATGGCTACACCTTC
NA,TRBJ2-3,NA,TRBV6-5,CASSYPPDTQYF,TGTGCCAGCAGTTACCCCCCGGATACGCAGTATTTT
NA,TRBJ2-2,NA,TRBV30,CAWSAQNTGELFF,TGTGCCTGGAGTGCCCAGAACACCGGGGAGCTGTTTTTT
NA,TRBJ1-1,NA,TRBV28,CASSLSGATEAFF,TGTGCCAGCAGTTTATCAGGGGCCACTGAAGCTTTCTTT
NA,TRBJ2-1,NA,TRBV4-3,CASSQYFGGTYNEQFF,TGCGCCAGCAGCCAATATTTTGGAGGGACGTACAATGAGCAGTTCTTC
NA,TRBJ2-1,TRBD2,TRBV20-1,CSARELAGRYNEQFF,TGCAGTGCTAGAGAACTAGCGGGGAGATACAATGAGCAGTTCTTC
NA,TRBJ2-1,TRBD2,TRBV28,CASSRTSGRVNEQFF,TGTGCCAGCAGTCGGACTAGCGGGAGGGTAAATGAGCAGTTCTTC
NA,TRBJ1-2,NA,TRBV4-3,CASSQVIPTGIANYGYTF,TGCGCCAGCAGCCAAGTTATTCCCACCGGAATAGCTAACTATGGCTACACCTTC
few,TRBJ1-4,NA,TRBV4-1,CASSQESIGKLGEKLFF,TGCGCCAGCAGCCAAGAATCAATCGGGAAATTGGGGGAAAAACTGTTTTTT
NA,TRBJ2-3,TRBD2,TRBV3-1,CASRMTSGITDTQYF,TGTGCCAGCAGGATGACTAGCGGGATCACAGATACGCAGTATTTT
NA,TRBJ1-1,NA,TRBV9,CASSDGRGRTEAFF,TGTGCCAGCAGCGACGGGAGGGGTAGGACTGAAGCTTTCTTT
NA,TRBJ1-1,NA,TRBV15,CATSRVAGENTEAFF,TGTGCCACCAGCAGAGTCGCGGGAGAGAACACTGAAGCTTTCTTT
NA,TRBJ2-7,NA,TRBV24-1,CATSDSPGNEQYF,TGTGCCACCAGTGATTCTCCCGGGAACGAGCAGTACTTC
NA,TRBJ2-3,TRBD2,TRBV4-3,CASSQDNGRAWTDTQYF,TGCGCCAGCAGCCAAGATAACGGGAGGGCCTGGACAGATACGCAGTATTTT
NA,TRBJ1-5,NA,TRBV15,CATSTRGQRNQPQHF,TGTGCCACCAGCACCCGTGGACAACGAAATCAGCCCCAGCATTTT
NA,TRBJ2-5,NA,TRBV28,CASSLGPGTRPQETQYF,TGTGCCAGCAGTTTGGGACCCGGGACACGACCCCAAGAGACCCAGTACTTC
few,TRBJ2-1,NA,TRBV6-1,CATQDKLSYNEQFF,TGTGCCACCCAGGACAAGCTTTCCTACAATGAGCAGTTCTTC
NA,TRBJ2-1,TRBD2,TRBV4-3,CASSRLLAPSSYNEQFF,TGCGCCAGCAGTCGATTACTAGCGCCGAGCTCCTACAATGAGCAGTTCTTC
NA,TRBJ2-5,TRBD1,TRBV7-9,CASSSQTGQGETQYF,TGTGCCAGCAGCTCACAAACGGGACAGGGTGAGACCCAGTACTTC
NA,TRBJ2-1,NA,TRBV4-3,CASSQGRANEQFF,TGCGCCAGCAGCCAGGGAAGGGCGAATGAGCAGTTCTTC
NA,TRBJ1-4,TRBD1,TRBV28,CASSPPTGVYVKLFF,TGTGCCAGCAGTCCTCCGACAGGGGTGTACGTAAAACTGTTTTTT
NA,TRBJ2-7,TRBD2,TRBV3-1,CASSPEPGLSYEQHF,TGTGCCAGCAGCCCTGAGCCGGGACTATCCTACGAGCAGCACTTC
NA,TRBJ2-3,NA,TRBV7-9,CASSLGYGIADTQYF,TGTGCCAGCAGCTTAGGATACGGGATTGCAGATACGCAGTATTTT
NA,TRBJ2-1,TRBD2,TRBV16,CASSQTSGSLGEQFF,TGTGCCAGCAGCCAAACTAGCGGGAGTTTAGGCGAGCAGTTCTTC
NA,TRBJ2-1,TRBD2,TRBV30,CASGTGLADNEQFF,TGTGCGTCTGGAACGGGACTAGCTGACAATGAGCAGTTCTTC
few,TRBJ2-1,NA,TRBV6-5,CASSYSPREQFF,TGTGCCAGCAGTTACTCCCCCAGAGAGCAGTTCTTC
NA,TRBJ2-1,NA,TRBV20-1,CSATKSIGLLRNEQFF,TGCAGTGCTACCAAGAGCATAGGACTTCTTCGAAATGAGCAGTTCTTC